The rows below give T cell receptor beta chains drawn from one sample of a study of blood T cell repertoires in COVID-19. Sequenced by immunoSEQ multiplex PCR; TCRdb stores in-frame clones only, minus some. The table shows around 200,000 clones, with around 84% occurring only once. The sample consisted of peripheral blood. Receptor source: a woman of 80 years or more with active or convalescent COVID-19. The CDR3 runs from the conserved cysteine through the conserved F or W.

v_gene | CDR3aa
TRBV27 | CASRQTGMETQYF
TRBV2 | CATGGTSEDTQYF
TRBV25-1 | CASSDNTGYGYTF
TRBV6-5 | CASSYGPSSYNEQFF
TRBV7-6 | CASSPQGNYGYTF
TRBV4-3 | CASSPTGSFKDSEQFF
TRBV11-3 | CASSLRGGRSADTQYF
TRBV9 | CASSVADGRVADTQYF
TRBV7-9 | CASSLRASGRSSYNEQFF
TRBV19 | CASSMGGTSVYEQFF
TRBV28 | CASGGGRGISPLHF
TRBV5-1 | CASSPTGNTEAFF
TRBV12-5 | CASGQKYRDTHQSSTDTQYF
TRBV30 | CAWRPPDRGNSPLHF
TRBV5-1 | CASSTRTGLVTEAFF
TRBV14 | CASSQNPGQGGGYTF
TRBV19 | CASTPAGTSGKTGELFF
TRBV11-2 | CASSLASGTGSQPQHF
TRBV11-2 | CASSLNPADTGELFF
TRBV28 | CASSSNRQGLGQPQHF
TRBV6-5 | CASSYSTGQAFF
TRBV12-3/TRBV12-4 | CASSSGQGKTQYF
TRBV6-2/TRBV6-3 | CASSSHRGETEAFF
TRBV5-4 | CASSFGTSSGIDTQYF
TRBV7-2 | CASSSRTGMGRETQYF
TRBV5-5 | CASRRGTANTGELFF
TRBV5-4 | CASSSDRGAGETQYF
TRBV5-8 | CASSLGQGRTEAFF
TRBV11-3 | CASSLPGGLSEQFF
TRBV2 | CASRGLAGIHNEQFF
TRBV7-2 | CASTPAGNGETQYF
TRBV7-9 | CASSSPGTGHGNTIYF
TRBV30 | CAWGAGGNTEAFF
TRBV5-1 | CASSAGQAFPTDTQYF
TRBV19 | CATQGRGYNEQFF
TRBV6-5 | CASRGLKGGYGYTF
TRBV10-3 | CAITSGSLNEQFF
TRBV30 | CAWRAQGLSEKLFF
TRBV23-1 | CAVPAATNQYEQFF
TRBV11-3 | CASSLTGEAYEQYF
TRBV6-5 | CASTDGQVADTQYF
TRBV7-2 | CSTSGRANEQFF
TRBV5-1 | CASKTSSGTTDTQYF
TRBV10-3 | CAISDSVGSDTQYF
TRBV18 | CASSPKGDSGNTIYF
TRBV9 | CASSVAFRTGGNYGYTF
TRBV19 | CASSIVRGPTYEQYF
TRBV9 | CASSVAGVDTDTQYF
TRBV5-1 | CASSFGLAGSTGELFF